The 17 T cell receptor beta chains in this list originate from one sample, sequenced in a study of cytomegalovirus exposure and HLA in healthy donors. Vbeta (60) and Jbeta (13) primers were used in the PCR. Profiled with immunoSEQ multiplex PCR; TCRdb holds only in-frame clones, not every one. The repertoire has 100,000 to 150,000 clones, approximately 87% of them found once; the top ten carry about 19%. The specimen sequenced was PBMCs. Receptors originate from a man aged 18 to 30 in good health and CMV-seropositive.

This chain joins TRBV5-6 and TRBJ2-2, with 8 bases matching TRBD1. There are 15 residues in the CDR3. The ends lost 2 bases at V and 1 base at J; junction bases unmatched: 1. Germline V gene data show CDR1 as SGHDT and CDR2 as YYEEEE. The CDR3 here is CASSFGTGNTGELFF. DNA of the CDR3: TGTGCCAGCAGCTTCGGGACAGGGAACACCGGGGAGCTGTTTTTT.

CDR3: CASSQDPEGGGWDTQYF. The CDR3 DNA follows: TGCGCCAGCAGCCAAGATCCAGAAGGCGGGGGCTGGGATACGCAGTATTTT. The chain couples TRBV4-1 to TRBJ2-3; a weak D match, TRBD2 (7 bases). The CDR3 has 17 residues. V lost 0 bases, J lost 6 bases, and 19 bases lay in between. Germline assignment: CDR1 MGHRA and CDR2 YSYEKL.

Of note for this clone: The CDR3 end shows no conserved phenylalanine or tryptophan, and so a read error is likely. The V call is TRBV28, the J call TRBJ1-2, with TRBD1 matching over 10 bases. J gave up 0 bases and V 1 base, and 5 bases lay outside the gene matches. The CDR3 extends over 17 amino acids. The germline gives CDR1 MDHEN, CDR2 SYDVKM. The CDR3 DNA sequence: TGTGCCAGCAGTTTATCGGGGGGGACAGGGGCTAACTATGGCTACACCTCC. This sequence encodes CASSLSGGTGANYGYTS.

The chain couples TRBV28 to TRBJ2-1; a possible D gene is TRBD2 (5 bases). The CDR3 totals 17 residues. The V gene lost 4 bases and the J gene lost 8 bases, with 24 bases spanning the gap. Germline V gene lookup returns CDR1 MDHEN and CDR2 SYDVKM. The CDR3 spells CASSSLPGGSLGDEQFF. The CDR3 coding sequence is TGTGCCAGCAGTTCCCTCCCCGGCGGGTCCTTGGGCGATGAGCAGTTCTTC.

A single count supports this clone. The gene calls are TRBV19 and TRBJ2-2, with D possibly being TRBD1 (6 bases). V gave up 5 bases and J gave up 1 base, with 8 bases separating them. This CDR3 comprises 14 residues. Per germline, CDR1 LNHDA and CDR2 SQIVND (reference sequence). CDR3 protein: CASSLDRNTGELFF. The CDR3, as DNA: TGTGCCAGTAGTCTGGACAGGAACACCGGGGAGCTGTTTTTT.

The chain couples TRBV23-1 to TRBJ2-3; 8 bases line up with TRBD2. TRBV23-1 is assigned to the ORF class and has an uncertain function. The CDR3 extends over 17 amino acids. With 0 bases clipped from V and 2 bases from J, the junction kept 7 bases outside the gene matches. For the CDR3, the DNA is TGCGCCAGCAGTCAATCGGGGAGCGGGGGAGACACAGATACGCAGTATTTT. Translated, it gives CASSQSGSGGDTDTQYF.

The CDR3 bases are TGTGCCTCGCAGGTCGGCTATGGCTACACCTTC. It encodes CASQVGYGYTF. This rearrangement joins TRBV30 to TRBJ1-2; D is unclear. The V end was cut by 7 bases, the J end by 4 bases, with 10 bases between. The CDR3 length is 11 residues. Germline values: CDR1 GTSNPN, CDR2 SVGIG (reference sequence). Together with reference TRBV30 and TRBJ1-2, the CDR3 gives the full variable domain: SQTIHQWPATLVQPVGSPLSLECTVEGTSNPNLYWYRQAAGRGLQLLFYSVGIGQISSEVPQNLSASRPQDRQFILSSKKLLLSDSGFYLCASQVGYGYTFGSGTRLTVV.

The chain links TRBV11-3 to TRBJ1-5; no clear D. Germline lookup yields CDR1 SGHNT and CDR2 YENEEA. This CDR3 comprises 11 residues. V was cut by 10 bases and J by 4 bases, with 8 bases left in between. The CDR3 loop reads CATPQNQPQHF. In DNA form, the CDR3 reads TGTGCCACGCCACAGAATCAGCCCCAGCATTTT.

The rearrangement joins TRBV30 to TRBJ2-7; no firm D call. The V gene lost 5 bases and the J gene lost 5 bases, with 16 bases spanning the gap. The germline V gene encodes CDR1 GTSNPN and CDR2 SVGIG (reference sequence). This CDR3 is 13 amino acids long. CDR3 coding DNA: TGTGCCTGGTTACAGCCCCCGGCCCACGAGCAGTACTTC. Its translation is CAWLQPPAHEQYF.

The chain joins TRBV5-1 to TRBJ2-3; the D is unclear. V lost 0 bases to trimming and J lost 2 bases, with 10 bases between them. This CDR3 spans 15 amino acids. Germline assignment: CDR1 SGHRS and CDR2 YFSETQ. The CDR3 loop reads CASSLGLPPTDTQYF. The CDR3 DNA reads as TGCGCCAGCAGCTTGGGACTTCCCCCCACAGATACGCAGTATTTT.

This clone was seen more than once but under ten times. The chain couples TRBV6-6 to TRBJ2-7; possibly TRBD1 for D (6 bases). The V gene lost 6 bases and the J gene lost 3 bases, with 15 bases spanning the gap. Germline CDR1 reads MNHNY; CDR2 reads SVGAGI (reference sequence). This CDR3 is built from 14 residues. In DNA form, the CDR3 reads TGTGCCAGCAGGGAGGCAGGGGCACTCTACGAGCAGTACTTC. Translated, it gives CASREAGALYEQYF.

V usage is TRBV19 and J usage is TRBJ2-5; no firm D call. Deletions cut 11 bases from V and 5 bases from J, with 21 bases between. The CDR3 totals 14 residues. Germline loops: CDR1 LNHDA, CDR2 SQIVND (reference sequence). Written as DNA, the CDR3 is TGTGCCGTTCGGCGCAGCGCCTTTACGGAGACCCAGTACTTC. This gives the protein CAVRRSAFTETQYF.

This chain connects TRBV2 to TRBJ1-4; tentative D call: TRBD1 (6 bases). V gave up 7 bases and J gave up 2 bases, with 17 bases separating them. This CDR3 is built from 16 residues. Germline lookup yields CDR1 SNHLY and CDR2 FYNNEI. CDR3 nucleotide sequence: TGTGCCAGCACCTACGACAGGCTAGGGACTAATGAAAAACTGTTTTTT. This encodes CASTYDRLGTNEKLFF.

Only one count was recorded for this clone. The chain carries TRBV5-5 and TRBJ1-4; D call uncertain. Germline assignment: CDR1 SGHKS and CDR2 YYEKEE (reference sequence). This CDR3 contains 15 residues. V was pared by 4 bases and J by 7 bases, with 17 bases between. As DNA, the CDR3 is TGTGCCAGCAGCCCCGGGTGGGTGGTCGGTGAAAAACTGTTTTTT. Encoded protein: CASSPGWVVGEKLFF.

This clone appeared a few times. V and J are TRBV5-1 and TRBJ1-1, with 11 bases that match TRBD1. Losses at the gene ends were 3 bases for V and 2 bases for J; bases not matched to a gene: 0. The V gene's germline CDR1 is SGHRS and CDR2 YFSETQ. This CDR3 has 14 amino acids. The DNA of the CDR3 is TGCGCCAGCAGCTGGACAGGGGGCAACACTGAAGCTTTCTTT. This encodes CASSWTGGNTEAFF.

This clone was found a few times. This chain connects TRBV6-1 to TRBJ1-5; D is undetermined. The germline gives CDR1 MNHNS, CDR2 SASEGT. This CDR3 comprises 15 residues. V was clipped by 1 base and J by 0 bases, with 7 bases between them. The DNA of the CDR3 is TGTGCCAGCAGTGAAGAACGGTATAGCAATCAGCCCCAGCATTTT. The encoded protein is CASSEERYSNQPQHF.

The gene calls are TRBV9 and TRBJ1-1; 9 nucleotides match TRBD1. This CDR3 comprises 14 residues. V was pared by 0 bases and J by 10 bases, with 7 bases of the junction left unmatched. Germline loops: CDR1 SGDLS, CDR2 YYNGEE. Here the CDR3 DNA reads TGTGCCAGCAGCGTAGAGTCCGGACAGGGGAGAGCTTTCTTT. Protein sequence: CASSVESGQGRAFF.